This paragraph covers one TCR beta chain sequence. This clone was picked up a small number of times. The specificity of this receptor is unknown. Per-nucleotide qualities are absent, and no much larger clonotype sits a single base away. The data derive from a study of blood T cell repertoires in COVID-19 (dated by TCRdb to 2020 to 2021). At the level of the whole study: The collaborator samples originated in the United States, Italy and Spain and spanned the acute and convalescent phases of COVID-19. The repertoires were released in a freely available public database intended as a resource for research on the immune response to SARS-CoV-2. The samples were drawn from the first 160 participants of the ongoing ImmuneRACE study and from about 1,200 subjects provided by 6 global collaborators. Deeply sampled blood TCRbeta repertoires from subjects exposed to, actively infected with, or recovered from COVID-19 were included in the dataset. HLA class I and class II types, where available, came from metadata supplied by the sample provider rather than from assay-based typing. The material from the prospective study consisted of cDNA or gDNA derived from T cells, B-cell-depleted T cells, or PBMCs. Sample metadata almost always included a de-identified subject ID, COVID-19 status, age in years and sex. On the study overall, not on this receptor specifically: Clinical and demographic metadata were provided uncurated, with the amount varying by source and participant.

TCRbeta CDR3 regions were amplified from genomic DNA by means of the immunoSEQ Assay, a bias-controlled multiplex PCR. The study's processing was this. The number of nucleated cells in each sample was estimated from the amplification of reference gene primers within the assay. To quantify the absolute abundance of each unique TCRbeta CDR3 rearrangement, sequence reads were collapsed and filtered. For each sample, productive Simpson clonality was calculated by taking the square root of Simpson's diversity index across productive rearrangements. TCRdb holds this immuneACCESS table with in-frame rearrangements only. Some clones are missing; in checked studies, unresolved V genes explain under half, and the rest has no known cause. V, J and clone size derive from that table, while D and trimming were established from the DNA sequence. For this sample there are under 150,000 clones; 81% appear just once. Of the sample, about 8% is held by the ten largest clones.

Looking up the germline V gene yields CDR1 MNHEY and CDR2 SVGAGI. Including the terminal cysteine and phenylalanine, the CDR3 comprises 13 residues. Only CDR3 DNA is held: 39 bases, read in frame from base 1. V and J are truncated by 7 bases and 0 bases respectively, leaving an intervening sequence of 7 bases. Collaborating institutions collected whole blood in K2EDTA tubes following their own protocols. For TCRbeta analysis, collaborator samples were shipped as frozen whole blood, as isolated PBMCs, or as DNA extracted from either sample type. The origin of this receptor is a woman aged 60-70 years with active or convalescent COVID-19. The sequencing sample was made of peripheral blood. The chain is assembled from TRBV6-5 and TRBJ1-3; the D gene cannot be resolved reliably. The DNA is TGTGCCAGCACCAGAAGCTCTGGAAACACCATATATTTT. This yields the protein CASTRSSGNTIYF.